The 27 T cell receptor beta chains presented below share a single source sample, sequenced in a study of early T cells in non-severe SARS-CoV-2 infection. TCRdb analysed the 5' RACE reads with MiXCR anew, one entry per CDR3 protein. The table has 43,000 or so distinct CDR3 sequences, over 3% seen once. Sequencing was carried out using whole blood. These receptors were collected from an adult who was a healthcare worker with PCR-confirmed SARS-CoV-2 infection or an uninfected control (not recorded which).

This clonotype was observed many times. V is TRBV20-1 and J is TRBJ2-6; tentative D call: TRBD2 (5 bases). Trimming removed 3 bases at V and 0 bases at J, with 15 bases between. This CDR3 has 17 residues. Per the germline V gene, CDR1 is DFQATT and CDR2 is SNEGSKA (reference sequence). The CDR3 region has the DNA TGCAGTGCTAGGTCAGGACTCAGAAACTCTGGGGCCAACGTCCTGACTTTC. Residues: CSARSGLRNSGANVLTF.

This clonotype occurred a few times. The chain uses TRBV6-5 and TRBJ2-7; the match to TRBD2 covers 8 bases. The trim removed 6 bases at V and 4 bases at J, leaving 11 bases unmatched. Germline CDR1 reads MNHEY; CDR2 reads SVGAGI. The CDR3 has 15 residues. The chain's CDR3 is CASSPGLASQYEQYF. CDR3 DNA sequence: TGTGCCAGCAGCCCCGGACTAGCAAGTCAATACGAGCAGTACTTC.

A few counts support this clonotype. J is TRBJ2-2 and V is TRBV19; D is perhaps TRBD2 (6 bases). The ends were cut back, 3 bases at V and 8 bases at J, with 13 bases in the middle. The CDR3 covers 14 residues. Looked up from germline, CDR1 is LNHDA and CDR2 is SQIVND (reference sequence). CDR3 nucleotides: TGTGCCAGTAGTATCGCTGCGGGGACGGGGGAGCTGTTTTTT. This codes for CASSIAAGTGELFF.

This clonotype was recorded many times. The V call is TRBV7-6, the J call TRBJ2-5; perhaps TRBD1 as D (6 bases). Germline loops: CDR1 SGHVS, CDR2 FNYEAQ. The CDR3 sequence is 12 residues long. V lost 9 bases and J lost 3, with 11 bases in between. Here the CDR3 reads CASAPGEETQYF. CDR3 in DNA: TGTGCCAGTGCGCCAGGGGAAGAGACCCAGTACTTC.

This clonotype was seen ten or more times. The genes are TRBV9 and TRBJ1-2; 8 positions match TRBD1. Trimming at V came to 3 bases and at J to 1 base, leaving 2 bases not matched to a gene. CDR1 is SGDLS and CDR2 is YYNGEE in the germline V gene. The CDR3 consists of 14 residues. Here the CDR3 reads CASSGTGINYGYTF. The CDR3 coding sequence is TGTGCCAGCAGCGGGACAGGGATTAACTATGGCTACACCTTC.

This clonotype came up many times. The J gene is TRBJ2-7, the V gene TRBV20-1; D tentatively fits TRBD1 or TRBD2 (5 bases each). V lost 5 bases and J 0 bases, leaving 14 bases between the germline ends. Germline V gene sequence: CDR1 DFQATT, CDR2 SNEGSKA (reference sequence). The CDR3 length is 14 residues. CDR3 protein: CSAQDRDHSYEQYF. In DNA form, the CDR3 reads TGCAGTGCTCAGGACCGGGACCACTCCTACGAGCAGTACTTC.

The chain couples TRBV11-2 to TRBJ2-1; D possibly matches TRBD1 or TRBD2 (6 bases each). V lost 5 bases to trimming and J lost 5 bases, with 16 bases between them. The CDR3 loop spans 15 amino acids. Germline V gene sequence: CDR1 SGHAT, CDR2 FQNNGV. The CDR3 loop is CASSPGALVDNEQFF. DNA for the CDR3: TGTGCCAGCAGCCCGGGGGCGCTAGTGGACAATGAGCAGTTCTTC.

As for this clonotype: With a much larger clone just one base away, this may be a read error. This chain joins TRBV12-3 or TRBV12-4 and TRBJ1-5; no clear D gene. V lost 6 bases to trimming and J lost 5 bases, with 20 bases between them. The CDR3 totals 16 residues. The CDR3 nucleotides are TGTGCCAGCAGCCGACGGAGGGTGGGGAGCTATCAGCCCCAGCATTTT. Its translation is CASSRRRVGSYQPQHF.

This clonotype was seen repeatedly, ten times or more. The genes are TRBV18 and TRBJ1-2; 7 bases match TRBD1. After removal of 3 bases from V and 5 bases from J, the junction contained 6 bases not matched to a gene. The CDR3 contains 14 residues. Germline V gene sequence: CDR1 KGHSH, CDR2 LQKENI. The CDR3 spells CASSPQGGTYGYTF. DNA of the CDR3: TGTGCCAGCTCACCGCAGGGGGGAACTTATGGCTACACCTTC.

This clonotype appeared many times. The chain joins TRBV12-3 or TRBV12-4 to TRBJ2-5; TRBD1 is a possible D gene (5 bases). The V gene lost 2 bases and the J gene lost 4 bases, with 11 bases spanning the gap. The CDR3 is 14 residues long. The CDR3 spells CASSLFGARETQYF. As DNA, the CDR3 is TGTGCCAGCAGTTTATTTGGGGCGAGAGAGACCCAGTACTTC.

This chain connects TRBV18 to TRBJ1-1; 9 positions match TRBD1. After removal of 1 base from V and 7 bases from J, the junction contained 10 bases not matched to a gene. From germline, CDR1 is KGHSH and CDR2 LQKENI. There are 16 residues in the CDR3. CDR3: CASSPQPGQGDFEAFF. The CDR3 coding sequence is TGTGCCAGCTCACCACAACCGGGACAGGGAGATTTTGAAGCTTTCTTT.

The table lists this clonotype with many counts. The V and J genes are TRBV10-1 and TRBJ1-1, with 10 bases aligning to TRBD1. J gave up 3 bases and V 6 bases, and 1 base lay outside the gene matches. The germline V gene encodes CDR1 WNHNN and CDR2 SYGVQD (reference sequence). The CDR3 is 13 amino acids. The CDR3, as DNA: TGCGCCAGCAGGGACAGGGGGGACACTGAAGCTTTCTTT. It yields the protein CASRDRGDTEAFF.

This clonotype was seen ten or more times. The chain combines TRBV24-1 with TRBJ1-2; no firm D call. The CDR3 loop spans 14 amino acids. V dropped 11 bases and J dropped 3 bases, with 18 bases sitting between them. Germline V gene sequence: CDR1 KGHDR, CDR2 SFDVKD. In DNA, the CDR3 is TGTGCCATCGAGAGGTGGGCTCGATACTATGGCTACACCTTC. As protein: CAIERWARYYGYTF.

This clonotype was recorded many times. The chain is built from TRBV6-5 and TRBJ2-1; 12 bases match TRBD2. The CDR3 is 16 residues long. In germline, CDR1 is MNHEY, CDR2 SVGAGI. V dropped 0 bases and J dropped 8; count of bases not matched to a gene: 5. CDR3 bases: TGTGCCAGCAGTTACTCGAGGACTAGCGGGGTCGATGAGCAGTTCTTC. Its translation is CASSYSRTSGVDEQFF.

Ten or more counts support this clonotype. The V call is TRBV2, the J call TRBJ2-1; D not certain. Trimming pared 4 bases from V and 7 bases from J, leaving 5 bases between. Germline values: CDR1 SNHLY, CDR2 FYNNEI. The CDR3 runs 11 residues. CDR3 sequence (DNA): TGTGCCAGCAGTGCTGAAAATGAGCAGTTCTTC. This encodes CASSAENEQFF.

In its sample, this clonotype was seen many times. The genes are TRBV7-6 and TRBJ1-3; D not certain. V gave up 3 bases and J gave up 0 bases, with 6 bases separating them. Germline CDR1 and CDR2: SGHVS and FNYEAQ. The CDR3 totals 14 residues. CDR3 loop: CASSLHLSGNTIYF. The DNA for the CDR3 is TGTGCCAGCAGCTTGCACCTCTCTGGAAACACCATATATTTT.

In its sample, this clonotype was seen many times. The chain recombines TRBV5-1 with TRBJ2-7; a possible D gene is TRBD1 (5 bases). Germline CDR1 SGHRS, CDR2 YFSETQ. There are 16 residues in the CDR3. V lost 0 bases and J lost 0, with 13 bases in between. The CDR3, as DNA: TGCGCCAGCAGCTTGGCCAAGGGGCCCCTCTCCTACGAGCAGTACTTC. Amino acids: CASSLAKGPLSYEQYF.

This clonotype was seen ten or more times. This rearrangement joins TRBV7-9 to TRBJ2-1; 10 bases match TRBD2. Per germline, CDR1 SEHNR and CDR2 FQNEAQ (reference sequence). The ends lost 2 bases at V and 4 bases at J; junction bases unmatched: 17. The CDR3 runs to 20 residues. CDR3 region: CASSLRSGLAAPIDYNEQFF. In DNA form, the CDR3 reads TGTGCCAGCAGCTTACGTAGTGGACTAGCGGCTCCAATAGATTACAATGAGCAGTTCTTC.

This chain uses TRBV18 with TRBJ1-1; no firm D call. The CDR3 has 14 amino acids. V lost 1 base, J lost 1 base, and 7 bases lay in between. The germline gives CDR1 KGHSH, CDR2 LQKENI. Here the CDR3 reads CASSPRQENTEAFF. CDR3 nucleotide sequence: TGTGCCAGCTCACCACGCCAGGAGAACACTGAAGCTTTCTTT.

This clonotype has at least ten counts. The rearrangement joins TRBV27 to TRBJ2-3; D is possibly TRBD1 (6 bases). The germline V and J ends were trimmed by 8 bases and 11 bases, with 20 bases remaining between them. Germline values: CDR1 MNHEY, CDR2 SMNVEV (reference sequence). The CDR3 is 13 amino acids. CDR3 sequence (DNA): TGTGCCAGCCTCGGCAGGGGTCTACAGATGCAGTATTTT. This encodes CASLGRGLQMQYF.

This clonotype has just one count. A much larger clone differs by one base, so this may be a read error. CDR3 amino acids: CVSRQERETQYF. CDR3 bases: TGTGTCAGCAGACAAGAACGGGAGACCCAGTACTTC. V is TRBV7-9 and J is TRBJ2-5; D not certain. CDR3 length: 12 residues. Germline CDR1 is SEHNR and CDR2 is FQNEAQ (reference sequence).

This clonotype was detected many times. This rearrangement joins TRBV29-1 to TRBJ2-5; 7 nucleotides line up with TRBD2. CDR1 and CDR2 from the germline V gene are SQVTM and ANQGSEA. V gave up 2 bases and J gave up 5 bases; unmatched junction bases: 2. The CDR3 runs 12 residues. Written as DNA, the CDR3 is TGCAGCGTTGAATCGGGAGGTGAGACCCAGTACTTC. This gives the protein CSVESGGETQYF. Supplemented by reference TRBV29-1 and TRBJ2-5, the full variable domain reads SAVISQKPSRDICQRGTSLTIQCQVDSQVTMMFWYRQQPGQSLTLIATANQGSEATYESGFVIDKFPISRPNLTFSTLTVSNMSPEDSSIYLCSVESGGETQYFGPGTRLLVL.

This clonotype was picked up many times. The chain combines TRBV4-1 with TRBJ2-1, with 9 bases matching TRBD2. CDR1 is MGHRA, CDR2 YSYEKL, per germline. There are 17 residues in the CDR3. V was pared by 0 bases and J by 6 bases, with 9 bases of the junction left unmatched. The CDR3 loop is CASSQEGSGGRGNEQFF. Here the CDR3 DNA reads TGCGCCAGCAGCCAAGAAGGTAGCGGGGGTCGTGGCAATGAGCAGTTCTTC.

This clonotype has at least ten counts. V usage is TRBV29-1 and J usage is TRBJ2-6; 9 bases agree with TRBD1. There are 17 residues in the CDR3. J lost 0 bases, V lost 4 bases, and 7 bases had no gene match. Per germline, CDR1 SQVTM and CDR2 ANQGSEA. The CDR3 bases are TGCAGCGTTGCGAGGGACAGGGTAGCCTCTGGGGCCAACGTCCTGACTTTC. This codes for CSVARDRVASGANVLTF.

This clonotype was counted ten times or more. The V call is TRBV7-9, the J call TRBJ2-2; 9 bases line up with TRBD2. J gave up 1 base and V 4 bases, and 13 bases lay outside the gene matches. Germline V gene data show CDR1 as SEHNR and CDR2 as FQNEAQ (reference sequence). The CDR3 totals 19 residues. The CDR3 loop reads CASSSTVAGGPLNTGELFF. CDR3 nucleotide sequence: TGTGCCAGCAGCTCTACGGTGGCGGGGGGGCCGCTGAACACCGGGGAGCTGTTTTTT.

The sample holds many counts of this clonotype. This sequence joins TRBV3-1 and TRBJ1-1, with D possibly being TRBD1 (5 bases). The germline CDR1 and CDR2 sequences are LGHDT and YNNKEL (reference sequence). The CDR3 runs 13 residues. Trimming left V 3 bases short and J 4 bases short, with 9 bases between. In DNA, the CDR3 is TGTGCCAGCAGCCACCAGGGCCCCACTGAAGCTTTCTTT. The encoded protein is CASSHQGPTEAFF.

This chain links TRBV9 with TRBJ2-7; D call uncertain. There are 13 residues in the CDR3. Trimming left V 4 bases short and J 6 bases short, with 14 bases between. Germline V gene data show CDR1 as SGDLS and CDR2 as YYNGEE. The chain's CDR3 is CASSTRPDGEQYF. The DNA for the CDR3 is TGTGCCAGCAGCACCCGACCGGACGGCGAGCAGTACTTC.